This T cell receptor beta chain was captured in a study of shared clonotypes between healthy human individuals. As concerns this clone: The antigen is not known.

Only in-frame clones appear in the TCRdb table, and some are missing; sequencing was by immunoSEQ multiplex PCR. Of around 1,900,000 clones listed, 90% to 95% are singletons. The germline CDR1 and CDR2 sequences are SGHTA and FQGNSA. This CDR3 contains 16 residues. V was cut by 4 bases and J by 3 bases, with 19 bases left in between. Study conclusions and caveats: The study drew on few donors, limiting represented genetic and exposure-history diversity. The generation probabilities recorded for non-shared clonotypes fell below those of clonotypes shared by all four donors.

Naive CD8 cells lacked CD45RO and underwent positive selection for CCR7, leaving out terminally differentiated effector memory CD45RA+ cells. The chain recombines TRBV7-2 with TRBJ2-7, with D tentatively TRBD2 (8 bases). This clonotype was obtained from a man between 18 and 35 years old in good health. Some clones in this sample may be carry-over from other donors' samples. The sequenced material came from naive CD8+ T cells from PBMCs. The CDR3: CASSSRGGRGGYEQYF. As DNA, the CDR3 is TGTGCCAGCAGCTCCCGGGGGGGCAGGGGGGGCTACGAGCAGTACTTC.